Following are 11 T cell receptor beta chains from one sample sequenced in a study of OX40 agonist ivuxolimab in advanced cancers. Sequenced by immunoSEQ multiplex PCR; TCRdb stores in-frame clones only, minus some. The top ten clones hold 5% to 6% of a sample with approximately 74,000 clones, approximately 80% of them seen once. Sequences were derived from CD4+ or CD8+ T cells sorted from blood, sampled in a trial of the OX40 agonist ivuxolimab. The receptors stem from an adult with an advanced solid tumor such as melanoma, head and neck, liver or kidney cancer.

The V gene is TRBV4-2, the J gene TRBJ2-7, with 8 nucleotides matching TRBD1. V gave up 1 base and J gave up 7 bases; unmatched junction bases: 6. The CDR3 covers 14 residues. Germline V lookup: CDR1 LGHNA, CDR2 YNFKEQ. The chain's CDR3 is CASSQGNRGKEQYF. CDR3 bases: TGTGCCAGCAGCCAAGGGAACAGGGGGAAAGAGCAGTACTTC.

The rearrangement joins TRBV6-5 to TRBJ2-2, with TRBD1 matching 8 bases. V lost 2 bases, J lost 4 bases, and 3 bases stayed unmatched. This CDR3 is built from 15 residues. Germline values: CDR1 MNHEY, CDR2 SVGAGI. The CDR3 is CASSYRDRGTGELFF. The DNA for the CDR3 is TGTGCCAGCAGTTACAGAGACAGGGGCACCGGGGAGCTGTTTTTT.

The gene calls are TRBV7-3 and TRBJ2-2; D perhaps matches TRBD2 (6 bases). The germline V gene has CDR1 SGHTA and CDR2 FQGTGA. V gave up 4 bases and J gave up 8 bases, with 14 bases separating them. This CDR3 has 14 amino acids. CDR3 nucleotide sequence: TGTGCCAGCAGCTCCGGGACTGGGAGGGGGGAGCTGTTTTTT. Its protein product is CASSSGTGRGELFF.

CDR3 residues: CASSLAGGVTGELFF. The CDR3 bases are TGTGCCAGCAGCTTAGCGGGTGGAGTAACCGGGGAGCTGTTTTTT. The chain has TRBV7-2 and TRBJ2-2; D call uncertain. Trimming cost V 0 bases and J 5 bases, with 10 bases left between them. This CDR3 has 15 amino acids. The V gene's germline CDR1 is SGHTA and CDR2 FQGNSA.

CDR3 region: CASSLAGPSTDTQYF. In DNA form, the CDR3 reads TGTGCCAGCAGCTTGGCGGGTCCTAGCACAGATACGCAGTATTTT. The chain couples TRBV7-2 to TRBJ2-3; possibly TRBD2 for D (5 bases). Germline V gene data show CDR1 as SGHTA and CDR2 as FQGNSA. The CDR3 runs 15 residues. The germline V and J ends were trimmed by 3 bases and 0 bases, with 10 bases remaining between them.

The chain has TRBV7-2 and TRBJ1-1; D not certain. Germline lookup yields CDR1 SGHTA and CDR2 FQGNSA. The CDR3 consists of 14 residues. The germline V and J ends were trimmed by 2 bases and 1 base, with 8 bases remaining between them. CDR3 nucleotide sequence: TGTGCCAGCAGCTTAAGTTCTAGGAACACTGAAGCTTTCTTT. Translated: CASSLSSRNTEAFF. The full variable domain, in which reference TRBV7-2 and TRBJ1-1 provide the parts outside the CDR3, is GAGVSQSPSNKVTEKGKDVELRCDPISGHTALYWYRQSLGQGLEFLIYFQGNSAPDKSGLPSDRFSAERTGGSVSTLTIQRTQQEDSAVYLCASSLSSRNTEAFFGQGTRLTVV.

The CDR3 sequence: CASSFQDEGQMTDEQYF. CDR3 sequence (DNA): TGTGCCAGCAGTTTTCAAGACGAGGGACAGATGACCGACGAGCAGTACTTC. V gene TRBV28 combines with J gene TRBJ2-7, with TRBD1 identical over 7 bases. This CDR3 is built from 17 residues. The germline V gene has CDR1 MDHEN and CDR2 SYDVKM. V was pared by 3 bases and J by 5 bases, with 16 bases of the junction left unmatched.

The chain uses TRBV19 and TRBJ2-7; D uncertain. The V and J ends lost 3 bases and 3 bases respectively, with 18 bases between them. CDR3 size: 16 residues. Germline CDR1 is LNHDA and CDR2 is SQIVND (reference sequence). The DNA for the CDR3 is TGTGCCAGTAGTATCGTGTCTCTCGGCCTGGACTACGAGCAGTACTTC. Residues: CASSIVSLGLDYEQYF.

This clone appeared a few times. The CDR3 reads CASSVGTVGSYEQYF. CDR3 DNA: TGTGCCAGCAGCGTAGGGACGGTGGGTTCCTACGAGCAGTACTTC. The chain combines TRBV9 with TRBJ2-7, with D hard to call. The ends were cut back, 0 bases at V and 1 base at J, with 11 bases in the middle. From germline, CDR1 is SGDLS and CDR2 YYNGEE. There are 15 residues in the CDR3. Supplemented by reference TRBV9 and TRBJ2-7, the full variable domain reads DSGVTQTPKHLITATGQRVTLRCSPRSGDLSVYWYQQSLDQGLQFLIQYYNGEERAKGNILERFSAQQFPDLHSELNLSSLELGDSALYFCASSVGTVGSYEQYFGPGTRLTVT.

The chain recombines TRBV18 with TRBJ1-2; weak D call: TRBD1 (6 bases). V was shortened by 5 bases and J by 6 bases, with 19 bases between the two germline ends. Per germline, CDR1 KGHSH and CDR2 LQKENI. This CDR3 spans 15 amino acids. The CDR3 sequence: CASSDGWGATDGYTF. The CDR3 DNA follows: TGTGCCAGCTCAGACGGTTGGGGGGCGACGGATGGCTACACCTTC.

In this sample, this clone turned up a few times. The chain is built from TRBV5-8 and TRBJ1-3, with 7 bases aligning to TRBD1. This CDR3 comprises 16 residues. V was pared by 6 bases and J by 3 bases, with 12 bases of the junction left unmatched. The germline gives CDR1 SGHTS, CDR2 YDEGEE. CDR3 region: CASTPERDSVGNTIYF. The CDR3 DNA sequence: TGTGCCAGCACCCCCGAGAGGGACAGCGTTGGAAACACCATATATTTT.